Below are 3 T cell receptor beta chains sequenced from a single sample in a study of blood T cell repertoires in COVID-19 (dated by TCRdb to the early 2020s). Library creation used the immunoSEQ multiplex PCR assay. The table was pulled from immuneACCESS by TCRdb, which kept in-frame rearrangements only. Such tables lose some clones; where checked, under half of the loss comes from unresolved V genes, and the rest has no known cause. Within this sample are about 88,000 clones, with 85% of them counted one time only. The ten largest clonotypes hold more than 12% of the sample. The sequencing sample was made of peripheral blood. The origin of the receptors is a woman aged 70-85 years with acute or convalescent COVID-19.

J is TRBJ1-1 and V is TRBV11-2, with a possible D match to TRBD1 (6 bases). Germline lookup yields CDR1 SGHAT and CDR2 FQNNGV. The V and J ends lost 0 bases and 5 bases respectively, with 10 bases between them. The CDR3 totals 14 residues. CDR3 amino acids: CASSLERGNTEAFF. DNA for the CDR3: TGTGCCAGCAGCTTAGAGAGGGGGAATACTGAAGCTTTCTTT.

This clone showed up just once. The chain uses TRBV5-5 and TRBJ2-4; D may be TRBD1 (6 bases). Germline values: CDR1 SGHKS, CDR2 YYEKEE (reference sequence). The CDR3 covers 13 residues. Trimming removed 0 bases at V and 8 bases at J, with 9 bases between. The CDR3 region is CASSLGQVDIQYF. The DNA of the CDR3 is TGTGCCAGCAGCTTGGGACAGGTGGACATTCAGTACTTC. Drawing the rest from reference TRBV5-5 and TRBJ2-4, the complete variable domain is DAGVTQSPTHLIKTRGQQVTLRCSPISGHKSVSWYQQVLGQGPQFIFQYYEKEERGRGNFPDRFSARQFPNYSSELNVNALLLGDSALYLCASSLGQVDIQYFGAGTRLSVL.

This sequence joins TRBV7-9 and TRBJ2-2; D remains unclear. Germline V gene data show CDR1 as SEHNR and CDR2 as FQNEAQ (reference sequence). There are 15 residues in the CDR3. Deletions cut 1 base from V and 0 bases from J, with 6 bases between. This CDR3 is CASSLGATNTGELFF. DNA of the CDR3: TGTGCCAGCAGCTTAGGAGCGACGAACACCGGGGAGCTGTTTTTT. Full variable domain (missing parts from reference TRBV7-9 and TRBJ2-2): DTGVSQNPRHKITKRGQNVTFRCDPISEHNRLYWYRQTLGQGPEFLTYFQNEAQLEKSRLLSDRFSAERPKGSFSTLEIQRTEQGDSAMYLCASSLGATNTGELFFGEGSRLTVL.